Listed below are T cell receptor beta chains from one sample, sequenced in a study of shared clonotypes between healthy human individuals. The repertoire was sequenced with immunoSEQ multiplex PCR; TCRdb's copy has only in-frame clones and lacks some. Of some 690,000 clones in the sample, around 90% were seen once. Sequenced material: memory CD8+ T cells from PBMCs. The receptors come from a young man in good health. Some clones in this sample may be carry-over from other donors' samples. CDR3s include the opening cysteine and the closing phenylalanine or tryptophan. Each record gives: D gene, V gene, J gene, clone size, CDR3 protein. The D gene is left open where the match is weak. Rows give clone size only sometimes, using once, few, many, or a class for an expanded clone.

TRBD1	TRBV27	TRBJ1-2	.	CASSLNRGGGYTF
.	TRBV7-9	TRBJ2-1	.	CASSWESSYNEQFF
.	TRBV7-2	TRBJ1-2	.	CASSLSGGHGTGHTF
.	TRBV6-5	TRBJ1-1	.	CASSYSREGGYTEAFF
.	TRBV5-1	TRBJ2-2	.	CASSLVTGATGELFF
.	TRBV6-1	TRBJ2-2	.	CASSGKLAEILSGELFF
.	TRBV16	TRBJ2-3	.	CASSQSSSGATDTQYF
.	TRBV19	TRBJ2-1	.	CASSIELGSYNEQFF
.	TRBV30	TRBJ2-1	.	CAWSGPGANEQFF
.	TRBV29-1	TRBJ2-1	.	CSAVLPEQFF
.	TRBV19	TRBJ2-4	.	CASSTLLLAKNIQYF
.	TRBV9	TRBJ2-3	.	CASSPSPGVATDTQYF
.	TRBV28	TRBJ1-2	once	CASSGDGANYGYTF
TRBD2	TRBV27	TRBJ2-1	.	CASRPRTRSSYNEQFF
TRBD2	TRBV9	TRBJ2-7	few	CASGTGTRSYEQYF
TRBD2	TRBV4-3	TRBJ2-1	once	CASSQVLVAGGDNEQFF
.	TRBV5-5	TRBJ1-5	once	CASSLVWGRGNQPQHF
TRBD2	TRBV5-3	TRBJ2-3	.	CARSLATSENSDTQYF
TRBD2	TRBV5-6	TRBJ2-1	.	CASSRGGNEQFF
TRBD2	TRBV5-4	TRBJ2-5	.	CASSLGLAGTPYQETQYF
TRBD2	TRBV30	TRBJ2-1	.	CAWSVPGGRALSVRNEQFF
TRBD2	TRBV5-4	TRBJ2-1	once	CASSLAILAGVGAGQFF
TRBD1	TRBV19	TRBJ2-7	.	CASSSTDRRRYEQYF
TRBD2	TRBV5-4	TRBJ2-3	.	CASKGLVADTQYF
TRBD2	TRBV27	TRBJ2-1	.	CASSLIRSPSGNEQFF
TRBD2	TRBV5-1	TRBJ2-3	.	CASSPAPSGRAPDTQYF
.	TRBV6-1	TRBJ2-7	.	CASRGLTTYEQYF
.	TRBV28	TRBJ1-3	.	CASSNVSSGNTIYF
.	TRBV29-1	TRBJ2-7	.	CSGRTDSYEQYF
.	TRBV5-1	TRBJ1-1	.	CASSLVGSGGTEAFF
TRBD2	TRBV5-4	TRBJ2-1	.	CATDRVERENEQFF
.	TRBV4-1	TRBJ1-1	.	CASSHEPGRTEAFF
TRBD2	TRBV5-1	TRBJ2-7	.	CASSLVGGLAGRLYEQYF
TRBD1	TRBV5-4	TRBJ1-2	.	CASSPRGPTPNYGYTF
.	TRBV5-4	TRBJ2-7	.	CASSLDRDLLEQYF
.	TRBV29-1	TRBJ2-1	.	CSVATGTHYNEQFF
TRBD1	TRBV5-4	TRBJ2-1	few	CASSPTGGPAGNEQFF
.	TRBV27	TRBJ2-7	.	CASSSDSYPLREQYF
.	TRBV10-1	TRBJ2-7	few	CASSGGAEQYF
TRBD2	TRBV27	TRBJ2-1	.	CASSSRTSAYNEQFF
TRBD1	TRBV30	TRBJ2-7	once	CAWRSRDRGNEQYF
TRBD2	TRBV2	TRBJ2-7	.	CASRNSGSDTYEQYF
.	TRBV10-1	TRBJ2-7	.	CASSESRRRVIYEQYF
.	TRBV11-1	TRBJ2-2	.	CASSLNGGPVADHTGELFF
.	TRBV29-1	TRBJ2-7	.	CSVDVDGYEQYF
TRBD2	TRBV14	TRBJ2-7	.	CASSQRGTSLYEQYF
.	TRBV2	TRBJ2-4	.	CATLQGPNIQYF
.	TRBV7-8	TRBJ1-4	.	CASSSRGAPNEKLFF
TRBD1	TRBV25-1	TRBJ2-7	.	CASSAWGRGTGRYEQYF
.	TRBV19	TRBJ1-2	.	CASSIGDVYGYTF
.	TRBV13	TRBJ1-3	.	CASSSAPGWDGNTIYF
.	TRBV13	TRBJ1-1	once	CASSQATGPHTEAFF
TRBD2	TRBV7-9	TRBJ2-1	.	CASSSYAYGRAGNNEQFF
TRBD1	TRBV5-1	TRBJ2-5	.	CASSLRTGQGVVETQYF